These T cell receptor beta chains were read from a single sample in a study of T cell responses to AZD1222 COVID-19 vaccine. The protocol was immunoSEQ multiplex PCR, while the TCRdb copy is restricted to in-frame clones and leaves out a portion. The data contain about 120,000 clones, over 85% of them seen just once; the ten biggest clones take up roughly 8.9%. This specimen was peripheral blood, taken on day 0 of AZD1222 vaccination. These TCRs come from an adult in good health. Each CDR3 is given with its conserved first and last residue. The order of the fields is clone size, J gene, CDR3 length, D gene, V gene, CDR3 DNA, CDR3 protein. D genes are given only for firm matches. Clone sizes are given selectively: once, few, many, or a class where the clone is expanded.

>.|TRBJ2-5|13|.|TRBV2
TGTGCCAGCAGGAGGGACAACCAAGAGACCCAGTACTTC
CASRRDNQETQYF
>.|TRBJ2-2|15|.|TRBV4-1
TGCCCCCGCAGCCAAGGGGGGGTCGGCACCGGGGAGCTGTTTTTT
CPRSQGGVGTGELFF
>.|TRBJ1-1|15|TRBD1|TRBV11-2
TGTGCCAGCAGCCACAACAGGGGGCAGGTTACTGAAGCTTTCTTT
CASSHNRGQVTEAFF
>once|TRBJ2-2|16|.|TRBV19
TGTGCCAGTAGTGACTACAGGGGGGGTGGCACCGGGGAGCTGTTTTTT
CASSDYRGGGTGELFF
>many|TRBJ1-3|16|.|TRBV7-9
TGTGCCAGCAGCTTGTTCGTAGGCAGCCAAGGAAACACCATATATTTT
CASSLFVGSQGNTIYF
>.|TRBJ1-5|15|.|TRBV4-1
TGCGCCAGCAGTCCTGTTGGGTATGGCAATCAGCCCCAGCATTTT
CASSPVGYGNQPQHF
>.|TRBJ1-1|19|TRBD1|TRBV5-4
TGTGCCAGCAGCCCTCTCACACGACCCCGGGACAGGGAGGACACTGAAGCTTTCTTT
CASSPLTRPRDREDTEAFF
>.|TRBJ1-5|15|.|TRBV19
TGTGCCAGTAGTATAGACAGGGGTTTGAATCAGCCCCAGCATTTT
CASSIDRGLNQPQHF
>.|TRBJ2-1|15|TRBD2|TRBV28
TGTGCCAGCTTTCGACTAGCGGGGTCCTACAATGAGCAGTTCTTC
CASFRLAGSYNEQFF
>.|TRBJ1-2|15|.|TRBV11-2
TGTGCCAGCAGCTTATATTCCGGGTCTGCGAGGGGCTACACCTTC
CASSLYSGSARGYTF
>.|TRBJ1-4|13|TRBD1|TRBV6-5
TGTGCCAGCGGAACGACAGGGCTTGGAAAACTGTTTTTT
CASGTTGLGKLFF
>.|TRBJ1-3|19|TRBD1|TRBV24-1
TGTGCCACCAGTGACCCGCCGGGACAGGGCTTATTCTCTGGAAACACCATATATTTT
CATSDPPGQGLFSGNTIYF
>few|TRBJ2-2|14|.|TRBV2
TGTGCCAGCACTGACCAGCCAAACACCGGGGAGCTGTTTTTT
CASTDQPNTGELFF
>.|TRBJ2-7|15|.|TRBV18
TGTGCCAGCTCAGGGGAAGGGCTCGCCTCCTACGAGCAGTACTTC
CASSGEGLASYEQYF
>.|TRBJ1-2|15|.|TRBV7-9
TGTGCCAGCACCCCAGTTGGGGGGCTGGGCTATGGCTACACCTTC
CASTPVGGLGYGYTF
>.|TRBJ2-1|15|.|TRBV7-3
TGTGCCAGCAGCAGTGAGCGCCTCTCCTACAATGAGCAGTTCTTC
CASSSERLSYNEQFF
>.|TRBJ2-7|13|.|TRBV19
TGTGCCAGTAGTGGGCGGAACTCCTACGAGCAGTACTTC
CASSGRNSYEQYF
>.|TRBJ2-5|15|.|TRBV5-1
TGCGCCAGCAGCCAACGCCCACGGGTCCCAGAGACCCAGTACTTC
CASSQRPRVPETQYF
>.|TRBJ1-6|15|.|TRBV7-8
TGTGCCAGCAGCTGGGGGGGATCCTATAATTCACCCCTCCACTTT
CASSWGGSYNSPLHF
>once|TRBJ2-2|12|.|TRBV5-1
TGCGCCAGCAGCCCAGACCTCGGGGAGCTGTTTTTT
CASSPDLGELFF
>.|TRBJ2-2|18|TRBD2|TRBV5-4
TGTGCCAGCAGCTCGAAAATGGTGACTAGCGGGGTGGCCGGGGAGCTGTTTTTT
CASSSKMVTSGVAGELFF
>.|TRBJ2-1|16|TRBD2|TRBV7-8
TGTGCCAGCAGCTCATCACTAGCGGGTACCTACAATGAGCAGTTCTTC
CASSSSLAGTYNEQFF
>few|TRBJ2-6|15|.|TRBV11-2
TGTGCCAGCAGCCCTCTCACCTCAGGGGCCAACGTCCTGACTTTC
CASSPLTSGANVLTF
>.|TRBJ1-5|15|.|TRBV7-9
TGTGCCAGCAGCCCAGCGTGGCAGGGCAATCAGCCCCAGCATTTT
CASSPAWQGNQPQHF
>.|TRBJ1-1|13|.|TRBV7-3
TGTGCCAGCAGCCCGCGGGATAACACTGAAGCTTTCTTT
CASSPRDNTEAFF
>few|TRBJ2-7|11|.|TRBV15
TGTGCCACCAGAGACGACGGGAGAGAGTACTTC
CATRDDGREYF
>.|TRBJ1-1|15|.|TRBV9
TGTGCCAGCAGCCCTAGGGGGACTAGAGATACTGAAGCTTTCTTT
CASSPRGTRDTEAFF
>.|TRBJ1-1|16|.|TRBV9
TGTGCCAGCAGCGTAGAATCAGGGCTGGATTACACTGAAGCTTTCTTT
CASSVESGLDYTEAFF
>.|TRBJ1-3|14|.|TRBV6-6
TGTGCCACCCCCGGGCCCCTCGGGGGAAACACCATATATTTT
CATPGPLGGNTIYF
>few|TRBJ1-1|17|.|TRBV21-1
.
CASKMPKFGQGNTEAFF
>.|TRBJ1-1|15|.|TRBV18
TGTGCCAGCTCACCGTGGGGGGACGCCCACACTGAAGCTTTCTTT
CASSPWGDAHTEAFF
>.|TRBJ2-7|13|.|TRBV18
TGTGCCAGCTCACCAAGGAGCTCCTACGAGCAGTACTTC
CASSPRSSYEQYF
>.|TRBJ1-4|15|.|TRBV2
TGTGCCAGCAGTGGCCCGGTTGTTGCTAATGAAAAACTGTTTTTT
CASSGPVVANEKLFF
>.|TRBJ2-3|14|.|TRBV27
TGTGCCAGCACGCAGAGTAGGGGTGCAGATACGCAGTATTTT
CASTQSRGADTQYF
>.|TRBJ1-1|13|.|TRBV2
TGTGCCAGCAGGAGCAGTGCCCCCACTGAAGCTTTCTTT
CASRSSAPTEAFF
>.|TRBJ2-2|15|TRBD1|TRBV5-1
TGCGCCAGCAGCTTGGGGGACAGGGACACCGGGGAGCTGTTTTTT
CASSLGDRDTGELFF
>.|TRBJ1-2|12|.|TRBV18
TGTGCCAGCTCACTCAGGGACTATGGCTACACCTTC
CASSLRDYGYTF
>.|TRBJ2-2|14|.|TRBV5-6
TGTGCCAGCAGCTTGGCCCACAGGCCCGGGGAGCTGTTTTTT
CASSLAHRPGELFF
>.|TRBJ2-5|15|.|TRBV7-2
TGTGCCAGCAGCGAAGGGCCGACAGGTCATGGGACCCAGTACTTC
CASSEGPTGHGTQYF
>.|TRBJ1-5|14|TRBD1|TRBV28
TGTGCCAGCAGTCTCGACAGGGTCGGCCAGCCCCAGCATTTT
CASSLDRVGQPQHF
>.|TRBJ2-6|16|.|TRBV19
TGTGCCAGTAGGCGGGACTGGGGCTCTGGGGCCAACGTCCTGACTTTC
CASRRDWGSGANVLTF
>.|TRBJ1-1|15|.|TRBV28
TGTGCCAGCAGCCTCGCCGGGACACCGAACACTGAAGCTTTCTTT
CASSLAGTPNTEAFF
>.|TRBJ1-1|14|.|TRBV11-3
TGTGCCAGCAGCTCCCCTTTGGACAGCACTGAAGCTTTCTTT
CASSSPLDSTEAFF
>.|TRBJ2-1|15|.|TRBV5-1
TGCGCCAGCAGCTTGGCCGGAGGGAGAAACAATGAGCAGTTCTTC
CASSLAGGRNNEQFF
>few|TRBJ2-3|15|.|TRBV7-9
TGTGCCAGCAGCCCAGGACGGACTAGCACAGATACGCAGTATTTT
CASSPGRTSTDTQYF
>.|TRBJ1-2|13|TRBD1|TRBV27
TGTGCCAGCAGTCAGCGGACAGGGGAGGGCTACACCTTC
CASSQRTGEGYTF
>.|TRBJ1-3|16|TRBD1|TRBV5-1
TGCGCCAGCAGCTTTGGGGCAGGGGGATTTGGAAACACCATATATTTT
CASSFGAGGFGNTIYF
>.|TRBJ1-6|14|.|TRBV30
TGTGCCTGGACAGCCGGCTCCTATAATTCACCCCTCCACTTT
CAWTAGSYNSPLHF
>.|TRBJ2-4|19|TRBD2|TRBV30
TGTGCCTGGAGGGGTAGACTAGCGGGGGGAATCGTAGCCAAAAACATTCAGTACTTC
CAWRGRLAGGIVAKNIQYF
>.|TRBJ2-7|11|.|TRBV30
TGTGCCTGGAGGGAGGGCTCCTCACAGTACTTC
CAWREGSSQYF
>.|TRBJ2-2|14|TRBD1|TRBV2
TGTGCCAGCAGCCTACAGGGGGGAACCGGGGAGCTGTTTTTT
CASSLQGGTGELFF
>.|TRBJ2-7|13|.|TRBV7-3
TGTGCCAGCAGCTTTACGGTTACCTACGAGCAGTACTTC
CASSFTVTYEQYF
>.|TRBJ2-1|12|TRBD2|TRBV2
TGTGCCAGCAGTAGACTAGCAGGTAGTGAGTTCTTC
CASSRLAGSEFF